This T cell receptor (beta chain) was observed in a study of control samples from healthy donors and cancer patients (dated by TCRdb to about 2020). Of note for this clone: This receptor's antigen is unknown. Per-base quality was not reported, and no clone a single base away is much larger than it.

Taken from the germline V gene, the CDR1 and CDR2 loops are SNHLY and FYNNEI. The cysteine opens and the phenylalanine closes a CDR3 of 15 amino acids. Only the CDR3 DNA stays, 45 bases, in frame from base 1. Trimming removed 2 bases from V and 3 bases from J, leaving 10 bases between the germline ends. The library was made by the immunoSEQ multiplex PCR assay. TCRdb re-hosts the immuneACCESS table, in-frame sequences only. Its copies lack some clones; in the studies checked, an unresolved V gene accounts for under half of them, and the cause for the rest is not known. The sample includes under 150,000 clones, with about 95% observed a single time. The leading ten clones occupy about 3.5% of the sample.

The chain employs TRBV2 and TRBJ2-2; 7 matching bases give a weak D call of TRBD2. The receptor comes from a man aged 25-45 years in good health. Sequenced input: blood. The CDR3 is CASSEIGGHTGELFF. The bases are TGTGCCAGCAGTGAAATCGGGGGGCACACCGGGGAGCTGTTTTTT. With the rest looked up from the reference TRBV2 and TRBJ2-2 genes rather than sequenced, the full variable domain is EPEVTQTPSHQVTQMGQEVILRCVPISNHLYFYWYRQILGQKVEFLVSFYNNEISEKSEIFDDQFSVERPDGSNFTLKIRSTKLEDSAMYFCASSEIGGHTGELFFGEGSRLTVL.